One sample yielded the 4 T cell receptor beta chains listed below, sequenced in a study of human T cells and chemical hapten exposure. Time point defined: pre-sensitization, week 0. Treatment: therapeutic diphenylcyclopropenone sensitization with weekly scalp DPC. TCRdb used MiXCR to reprocess the RACE reads, holding one entry per CDR3 protein. The sample shows approximately 320,000 distinct CDR3 sequences, 5% to 6.5% of them seen only once. Sequenced material: whole blood, taken in connection with sensitization to the hapten diphenylcyclopropenone (DPC). The receptor set was obtained from a woman younger than 35 with alopecia areata. Some clones in this sample may be carry-over from other donors' samples.

This clonotype was found a few times. J is TRBJ1-2 and V is TRBV28; D is perhaps TRBD1 (5 bases). V was cut by 5 bases and J by 4 bases, with 11 bases left in between. The CDR3 is 13 residues long. Germline lookup yields CDR1 MDHEN and CDR2 SYDVKM. The CDR3 sequence: CASSLQVGYGYTF. CDR3 nucleotide sequence: TGTGCCAGCAGTCTACAGGTTGGCTATGGCTACACCTTC.

This chain joins TRBV4-3 and TRBJ2-4; the match to TRBD1 covers 7 bases. Germline lookup yields CDR1 LGHNA and CDR2 YSLEER. J was trimmed by 10 bases and V by 5 bases; bases with no gene match: 11. This CDR3 has 14 amino acids. Here the CDR3 reads CASSFRTGEGIQYF. DNA of the CDR3: TGCGCCAGCAGCTTTCGGACAGGCGAAGGGATTCAGTACTTC.

This clonotype was detected ten times or more. DNA for the CDR3: TGTGCCACCAGTGATTTGGGAACGGTGCTAGCGGGAGCTCAAGAGACCCAGTACTTC. Translated: CATSDLGTVLAGAQETQYF. This chain joins TRBV24-1 and TRBJ2-5; 10 bases fit TRBD2. Germline values: CDR1 KGHDR, CDR2 SFDVKD. The CDR3 extends over 19 amino acids. The V gene end was trimmed by 0 bases and the J gene end by 2 bases; junction bases not matched to a gene: 11.

Only a few counts were recorded for this clonotype. The rearrangement uses TRBV20-1 and TRBJ1-3; D is ambiguous. The CDR3 runs to 14 residues. V lost 3 bases to trimming and J lost 0 bases, with 9 bases between them. Germline V CDR1 and CDR2: DFQATT, SNEGSKA (reference sequence). The CDR3 reads CSASRVHSGNTIYF. The CDR3 coding sequence is TGCAGTGCTAGTCGGGTACACTCTGGAAACACCATATATTTT.